Below are 15 T cell receptor beta chains sequenced from a single sample in a study of blood T cell repertoires in COVID-19. The assay was immunoSEQ multiplex PCR, and TCRdb's table has in-frame clones only and misses some. The sample shows approximately 320,000 clones, about 91% of them seen only once. The sample consisted of PBMCs or T cells enriched from blood (not recorded which). The receptors originated from a young woman who had recovered from COVID-19.

This clone was seen a handful of times. The CDR3 loop reads CASSILRAGDTEAFF. The CDR3 nucleotides are TGTGCCAGTAGTATATTGCGTGCTGGTGACACTGAAGCTTTCTTT. The V and J genes are TRBV19 and TRBJ1-1; D not resolved. The CDR3 totals 15 residues. Looked up from germline, CDR1 is LNHDA and CDR2 is SQIVND (reference sequence). V dropped 2 bases and J dropped 3 bases, with 13 bases sitting between them.

This chain joins TRBV28 and TRBJ2-6, with 8 bases matching TRBD1. Germline CDR1 MDHEN, CDR2 SYDVKM. CDR3 size: 15 residues. V lost 5 bases and J lost 1; bases outside the gene matches: 1. Here the CDR3 reads CASSGTGSGANVLTF. In DNA form, the CDR3 reads TGTGCCAGCAGTGGGACAGGTTCTGGGGCCAACGTCCTGACTTTC.

Here the CDR3 reads CASSLQGAIYQPQHF. The DNA for the CDR3 is TGTGCCAGCAGTCTACAGGGCGCAATATATCAGCCCCAGCATTTT. The V gene is TRBV2, the J gene TRBJ1-5; tentative D call: TRBD1 (6 bases). The germline gives CDR1 SNHLY, CDR2 FYNNEI. Trimming stripped 5 bases from V and 5 bases from J, with 16 bases between. This CDR3 has 15 amino acids.

The chain couples TRBV7-9 to TRBJ1-2; D call uncertain. Trimming cost V 10 bases and J 0 bases, with 9 bases left between them. In germline, CDR1 is SEHNR, CDR2 FQNEAQ (reference sequence). This CDR3 spans 12 amino acids. The CDR3 nucleotides read TGTGCCACCTCAGCGTCTAACTATGGCTACACCTTC. Its translation is CATSASNYGYTF.

J is TRBJ1-2 and V is TRBV9; TRBD1 is a possible D gene (6 bases). The CDR3 is 14 residues long. The V and J ends lost 3 bases and 7 bases respectively, with 16 bases between them. Germline CDR1 reads SGDLS; CDR2 reads YYNGEE. The chain's CDR3 is CASSERGAAGGYTF. CDR3 sequence (DNA): TGTGCCAGCAGCGAACGGGGGGCGGCCGGTGGCTACACCTTC.

This sequence joins TRBV27 and TRBJ2-7, with TRBD1 matching over 11 bases. There are 14 residues in the CDR3. J was trimmed by 3 bases and V by 5 bases; bases with no gene match: 3. Germline V gene data show CDR1 as MNHEY and CDR2 as SMNVEV (reference sequence). The CDR3 loop reads CASSGGTGGYEQYF. For the CDR3, the DNA is TGTGCCAGCAGTGGGGGGACAGGGGGCTACGAGCAGTACTTC.

The chain recombines TRBV2 with TRBJ1-2; 10 bases are a match to TRBD1. CDR3 length: 15 amino acids. The junction had 3 bases not matched to a gene; V was cut back by 1 base and J by 4 bases. CDR1 is SNHLY, CDR2 FYNNEI, per germline. The chain's CDR3 is CASSEEGTGVYGYTF. The DNA for the CDR3 is TGTGCCAGCAGTGAAGAGGGGACAGGGGTCTATGGCTACACCTTC.

The CDR3 DNA sequence: TGTGCCAGCAGGGGACAGCTGGCAAACACCATATATTTT. Protein: CASRGQLANTIYF. V is TRBV12-3 or TRBV12-4 and J is TRBJ1-3; 7 nucleotides agree with TRBD1. The V gene end was trimmed by 6 bases and the J gene end by 6 bases; junction bases not matched to a gene: 5. CDR3 length: 13 amino acids.

This chain joins TRBV2 and TRBJ2-1, with 9 bases fitting TRBD2. With V trimmed by 3 bases and J by 4 bases, 4 bases remained unmatched. Germline V lookup: CDR1 SNHLY, CDR2 FYNNEI. The CDR3 is 15 amino acids. The DNA of the CDR3 is TGTGCCAGCAGTGAGTTGCTAGCGGGGTACAATGAGCAGTTCTTC. Its protein is CASSELLAGYNEQFF.

The chain employs TRBV10-3 and TRBJ2-2; D might be TRBD2 (6 bases). This CDR3 is 15 amino acids long. The V end was cut by 4 bases, the J end by 4 bases, with 13 bases between. Germline V gives CDR1 ENHRY, CDR2 SYGVKD. The CDR3 is CAISVRGSPTGELFF. The CDR3 DNA reads TGTGCCATCAGTGTACGGGGGTCCCCCACCGGGGAGCTGTTTTTT.

This clone was observed a handful of times. The chain recombines TRBV7-3 with TRBJ2-3; 9 nucleotides agree with TRBD1. There are 16 residues in the CDR3. The germline V gene has CDR1 SGHTA and CDR2 FQGTGA. After removal of 3 bases from V and 1 base from J, the junction contained 5 bases not matched to a gene. The CDR3 spells CASSFGGQGGTDTQYF. In DNA form, the CDR3 reads TGTGCCAGCAGCTTTGGGGGACAGGGAGGCACAGATACGCAGTATTTT.

CDR3: CASSTTGYGYTF. For the CDR3, the DNA is TGTGCCAGCAGTACGACAGGCTATGGCTACACCTTC. The chain has TRBV28 and TRBJ1-2; D is perhaps TRBD1 (6 bases). The CDR3 spans 12 residues. Germline CDR1 and CDR2: MDHEN and SYDVKM. V lost 5 bases to trimming and J lost 4 bases, with 8 bases between them.

The chain couples TRBV30 to TRBJ1-6, with 9 bases lining up with TRBD1. CDR1 and CDR2 (germline): GTSNPN, SVGIG (reference sequence). Germline trimming cut 5 bases from V and 8 bases from J; bases unmatched to any gene: 4. This CDR3 has 13 amino acids. This CDR3 is CAWAGTGYSPLHF. In DNA form, the CDR3 reads TGTGCCTGGGCCGGGACAGGGTATTCACCCCTCCACTTT.

Of note for this clone: An end of the junction differs from the germline gene, which may be a read error. The rearrangement uses TRBV11-2 and TRBJ2-7, with D perhaps matching TRBD2 (6 bases). The germline V gene has CDR1 SGHAT and CDR2 FQNNGV. This CDR3 is built from 13 residues. The CDR3 DNA reads as TGTGCCAGCAGCTTGACTAGTTCCCCCGAAATGCGCTTC. Its protein product is CASSLTSSPEMRF.

This sequence joins TRBV3-1 (or the pseudogene TRBV3-2) and TRBJ1-2; tentatively, D is TRBD1 (5 bases). The CDR3 is 16 amino acids. Looked up from germline, CDR1 is LGHDT and CDR2 is YNNKEL (reference sequence). The ends were cut back, 1 base at V and 0 bases at J, with 12 bases in the middle. CDR3 region: CASSQVSTGANYGYTF. The CDR3 coding sequence is TGTGCCAGCAGCCAAGTCAGTACAGGCGCTAACTATGGCTACACCTTC.